Following are 25 T cell receptor beta chains from one sample sequenced in a study of T-cell memory formation after mild COVID-19. TCRdb re-called the 5' RACE reads through MiXCR, storing one row per CDR3 protein. The table records about 240,000 distinct CDR3 sequences, around a tenth of them present only once. The sequenced sample was PBMCs or a T cell subset sorted from them (not recorded which). The receptors stem from a man aged 18 to 29 who had mild COVID-19 (a few samples of this study predate the infection). Cell type and time point are not known.

This clonotype was found a few times. V and J are TRBV7-2 and TRBJ2-5; 7 bases are a match to TRBD2. The germline V gene has CDR1 SGHTA and CDR2 FQGNSA. V lost 5 bases and J lost 5; bases outside the gene matches: 8. The CDR3 consists of 14 residues. The CDR3 region is CASSPRLASETQYF. The CDR3 DNA follows: TGTGCCAGCAGCCCCCGACTAGCATCGGAGACCCAGTACTTC.

This clonotype was found many times. The rearrangement joins TRBV5-1 to TRBJ1-1, with 7 bases fitting TRBD1. The CDR3 loop spans 14 amino acids. J lost 1 base, V lost 7 bases, and 7 bases had no gene match. Germline V gene sequence: CDR1 SGHRS, CDR2 YFSETQ. CDR3 amino acids: CASLSGQPNTEAFF. CDR3 DNA: TGCGCCAGCCTTTCGGGACAGCCGAACACTGAAGCTTTCTTT.

The chain uses TRBV6-5 and TRBJ1-2; D is possibly TRBD1 (5 bases). Germline V lookup: CDR1 MNHEY, CDR2 SVGAGI. The CDR3 contains 13 residues. V lost 11 bases to trimming and J lost 4 bases, with 17 bases between them. The CDR3 coding sequence is TGTGCCGTCCGGGACGCCGGCCCCTATGGCTACACCTTC. It yields the protein CAVRDAGPYGYTF.

The sample holds a few counts of this clonotype. J is TRBJ2-3 and V is TRBV12-3 or TRBV12-4; D not resolved. The V and J ends lost 6 bases and 2 bases respectively, with 15 bases between them. The CDR3 totals 15 residues. CDR3 amino acids: CASRHDSSNTDTQYF. Here the CDR3 DNA reads TGTGCCAGCAGGCATGACTCATCCAACACAGATACGCAGTATTTT.

This clonotype was seen at least ten times. The chain couples TRBV20-1 to TRBJ2-1; the match to TRBD2 covers 10 bases. The V segment lost 6 bases and the J segment 9 bases; nucleotides outside the gene matches: 11. The CDR3 runs 14 residues. CDR1 is DFQATT and CDR2 is SNEGSKA in the germline V gene (reference sequence). The CDR3 DNA is TGCAGTGCCGACATAGCGGGGGGATCGGGTGAGCAGTTCTTC. This gives the protein CSADIAGGSGEQFF.

This clonotype was observed a handful of times. The V and J genes are TRBV20-1 and TRBJ1-2; possibly TRBD1 for D (5 bases). Germline CDR1 and CDR2: DFQATT and SNEGSKA (reference sequence). This CDR3 contains 15 residues. V lost 3 bases to trimming and J lost 4 bases, with 18 bases between them. CDR3 DNA: TGCAGTGCTAGCCACCCGGGGGGATCACCCTATGGCTACACCTTC. Protein sequence: CSASHPGGSPYGYTF.

This chain links TRBV30 with TRBJ2-7, with D tentatively TRBD1 (5 bases). CDR3 size: 14 residues. Trimming cost V 3 bases and J 3 bases, with 15 bases left between them. The germline gives CDR1 GTSNPN, CDR2 SVGIG (reference sequence). The CDR3 is CAWRGRLQGYEQYF. The CDR3 DNA follows: TGTGCCTGGAGGGGCAGACTCCAGGGCTACGAGCAGTACTTC.

The chain couples TRBV11-2 to TRBJ2-5; 8 bases are a match to TRBD1. Germline-derived CDR1 and CDR2 are SGHAT and FQNNGV. The junction had 8 bases not matched to a gene; V was cut back by 1 base and J by 4 bases. CDR3 length equals 16 residues. The DNA for the CDR3 is TGTGCCAGCAGCTTAGCCCGCGCAGGGGGCGTAGAGACCCAGTACTTC. Its translation: CASSLARAGGVETQYF.

The chain joins TRBV20-1 to TRBJ1-5; TRBD1 aligns across 10 bases. There are 14 residues in the CDR3. CDR1 and CDR2 (germline): DFQATT, SNEGSKA (reference sequence). Germline trimming cut 6 bases from V and 4 bases from J; bases unmatched to any gene: 6. DNA for the CDR3: TGCAGTGCCTATCAGGGACAGGGGAATCAGCCCCAGCATTTT. Its protein product is CSAYQGQGNQPQHF.

V gene TRBV15 combines with J gene TRBJ2-3; D call uncertain. The CDR3 is 15 residues long. The germline CDR1 and CDR2 sequences are LNHNV and YYDKDF (reference sequence). V was shortened by 0 bases and J by 1 base, with 8 bases between the two germline ends. The CDR3 here is CATSRDPAGTDTQYF. CDR3 nucleotides: TGTGCCACCAGCAGAGATCCCGCCGGCACAGATACGCAGTATTTT.

V gene TRBV6-1 combines with J gene TRBJ2-5, with D uncertain. The ends were cut back, 10 bases at V and 2 bases at J, with 17 bases in the middle. The CDR3 loop spans 14 amino acids. Germline V gives CDR1 MNHNS, CDR2 SASEGT. As DNA, the CDR3 is TGTGCCACCCTGACTCTCCCGGGTCAAGAGACCCAGTACTTC. Its protein is CATLTLPGQETQYF.

This clonotype was observed a handful of times. The chain employs TRBV19 and TRBJ1-2; D gene unclear. The CDR3 is 15 amino acids. Germline V lookup: CDR1 LNHDA, CDR2 SQIVND (reference sequence). The V end was cut by 3 bases, the J end by 0 bases, with 11 bases between. The CDR3 protein is CASSMPGGSNYGYTF. The CDR3 DNA reads TGTGCCAGTAGTATGCCGGGAGGGTCTAACTATGGCTACACCTTC.

The sample holds a few counts of this clonotype. The chain employs TRBV19 and TRBJ1-1; D uncertain. The ends were cut back, 6 bases at V and 3 bases at J, with 14 bases in the middle. The CDR3 is made up of 14 amino acids. Germline CDR1 reads LNHDA; CDR2 reads SQIVND (reference sequence). The CDR3 protein is CASSHNAGDTEAFF. DNA for the CDR3: TGTGCCAGTAGCCACAATGCCGGGGACACTGAAGCTTTCTTT. Full variable domain (missing parts from reference TRBV19 and TRBJ1-1): DGGITQSPKYLFRKEGQNVTLSCEQNLNHDAMYWYRQDPGQGLRLIYYSQIVNDFQKGDIAEGYSVSREKKESFPLTVTSAQKNPTAFYLCASSHNAGDTEAFFGQGTRLTVV.

CDR3 coding DNA: TGTGCCAGCAGCGCAAGACAGGGTCTAGCCAAAAACATTCAGTACTTC. It encodes CASSARQGLAKNIQYF. The chain employs TRBV9 and TRBJ2-4; 7 positions agree with TRBD1. V shed 3 bases and J 0 bases; nucleotides not matched to a gene: 6. The CDR3 sequence is 16 residues long. The germline V gene encodes CDR1 SGDLS and CDR2 YYNGEE.

The J gene is TRBJ2-1, the V gene TRBV4-2; TRBD2 agrees at 8 bases. CDR1 and CDR2 from the germline V gene are LGHNA and YNFKEQ. J gave up 6 bases and V 0 bases, and 7 bases lay outside the gene matches. CDR3 length: 16 residues. The CDR3 loop reads CASSQDSLRGANEQFF. The CDR3 nucleotides read TGTGCCAGCAGCCAAGACTCGCTGCGGGGGGCCAATGAGCAGTTCTTC.

This clonotype was picked up a small number of times. The V and J genes are TRBV25-1 and TRBJ1-5; D is uncertain. The CDR3 has 14 amino acids. CDR1 MGHDK and CDR2 SYGVNS come from the germline V gene. The V and J ends lost 1 base and 7 bases respectively, with 11 bases between them. CDR3 protein: CASSESPAVQPQHF. The CDR3 nucleotides read TGTGCCAGCAGTGAATCTCCCGCGGTCCAGCCCCAGCATTTT.

This clonotype was counted at least ten times. CDR3 in DNA: TGCGCCAGCAGCTTCTGGACGGCAGGACTGAACACTGAAGCTTTCTTT. This codes for CASSFWTAGLNTEAFF. The rearrangement uses TRBV5-1 and TRBJ1-1, with unresolved D. The CDR3 spans 16 residues. The germline V gene has CDR1 SGHRS and CDR2 YFSETQ. Between the trimmed V and J ends, which lost 2 bases and 0 bases, there was a span of 14 bases. Full variable domain (remainder filled in from reference TRBV5-1 and TRBJ1-1): KAGVTQTPRYLIKTRGQQVTLSCSPISGHRSVSWYQQTPGQGLQFLFEYFSETQRNKGNFPGRFSGRQFSNSRSEMNVSTLELGDSALYLCASSFWTAGLNTEAFFGQGTRLTVV.

A few counts support this clonotype. The rearrangement joins TRBV20-1 to TRBJ2-1; D may be TRBD1 or TRBD2 (5 bases each). The germline V and J ends were trimmed by 8 bases and 0 bases, with 11 bases remaining between them. The CDR3 is made up of 13 amino acids. CDR1 DFQATT and CDR2 SNEGSKA come from the germline V gene (reference sequence). The CDR3 region is CSPSGSSYNEQFF. The CDR3 DNA reads TGCAGTCCCTCAGGGAGCTCCTACAATGAGCAGTTCTTC.

This sequence joins TRBV4-1 and TRBJ2-1, with D hard to call. V lost 0 bases and J lost 7, with 16 bases in between. The germline V gene encodes CDR1 MGHRA and CDR2 YSYEKL. The CDR3 is made up of 16 amino acids. CDR3 sequence (DNA): TGCGCCAGCAGCCAAGAGGGTCTGGGTGGTAGTAATGAGCAGTTCTTC. Translating it yields CASSQEGLGGSNEQFF.

The chain is built from TRBV29-1 and TRBJ2-7; the D call may be TRBD1 or TRBD2 (5 bases each). The CDR3 runs 13 residues. Germline V gene data show CDR1 as SQVTM and CDR2 as ANQGSEA. Trimming stripped 6 bases from V and 3 bases from J, with 15 bases between. Here the CDR3 DNA reads TGCAGCGTCGTGGGGGAGTTTTTCTACGAGCAGTACTTC. Protein sequence: CSVVGEFFYEQYF.

The gene calls are TRBV4-2 and TRBJ2-1, with a weak D call TRBD1 (6 bases). V was clipped by 3 bases and J by 6 bases, with 18 bases between them. The CDR3 has 16 residues. Germline CDR1 LGHNA, CDR2 YNFKEQ. This CDR3 reads CASSQEHRAVGNEQFF. In DNA form, the CDR3 reads TGTGCCAGCAGCCAGGAACACAGGGCGGTGGGCAATGAGCAGTTCTTC.

This clonotype was observed a few times. The J gene is TRBJ1-1, the V gene TRBV18; no firm D call. The V and J ends lost 3 bases and 4 bases respectively, with 12 bases between them. The CDR3 spans 14 residues. From germline, CDR1 is KGHSH and CDR2 LQKENI. The CDR3 loop is CASSPLAEGTEAFF. CDR3 nucleotide sequence: TGTGCCAGCTCACCGCTGGCGGAAGGCACTGAAGCTTTCTTT. Full variable domain (remainder filled in from reference TRBV18 and TRBJ1-1): NAGVMQNPRHLVRRRGQEARLRCSPMKGHSHVYWYRQLPEEGLKFMVYLQKENIIDESGMPKERFSAEFPKEGPSILRIQQVVRGDSAAYFCASSPLAEGTEAFFGQGTRLTVV.

V is TRBV9 and J is TRBJ1-5; D is unresolved. The germline CDR1 and CDR2 sequences are SGDLS and YYNGEE. V lost 4 bases to trimming and J lost 4 bases, with 12 bases between them. The CDR3 is 14 residues long. CDR3 DNA: TGTGCCAGCAGCCTAACTTCCCAGAATCAGCCCCAGCATTTT. It is translated as CASSLTSQNQPQHF. Full variable domain (remainder filled in from reference TRBV9 and TRBJ1-5): DSGVTQTPKHLITATGQRVTLRCSPRSGDLSVYWYQQSLDQGLQFLIQYYNGEERAKGNILERFSAQQFPDLHSELNLSSLELGDSALYFCASSLTSQNQPQHFGDGTRLSIL.

This clonotype occurred many times. J is TRBJ1-2 and V is TRBV7-8; no clear D. CDR3 length: 13 amino acids. CDR1 is SGHVS, CDR2 FQNEAQ, per germline. The germline V and J ends were trimmed by 0 bases and 2 bases, with 4 bases remaining between them. The CDR3 region has the DNA TGTGCCAGCAGCTTAGCGGGGAACTATGGCTACACCTTC. Translation gives CASSLAGNYGYTF.

This clonotype was seen a handful of times. The chain is built from TRBV4-3 and TRBJ1-2; D is uncertain. Trimming cost V 0 bases and J 4 bases, with 6 bases left between them. The germline V gene encodes CDR1 LGHNA and CDR2 YSLEER. The CDR3 contains 13 residues. The CDR3 region has the DNA TGCGCCAGCAGCCAAGAAGTGGCCTATGGCTACACCTTC. This translates into CASSQEVAYGYTF.